Below are 24 T cell receptor beta chains sequenced from a single sample in a study of CD8+ T cells in alopecia areata. Reverse transcribed after extraction, RNA yielded cDNA as the sequencing template. Some clones are missing from TCRdb's copy, which holds only in-frame ones; the method was immunoSEQ multiplex PCR. The sample contains roughly 200,000 clones, roughly 60% of which appear only once. This specimen consisted of CD4+ T cells sorted from blood, obtained at week 0. These receptors were taken from a human donor with alopecia areata.

The rearrangement joins TRBV5-6 to TRBJ2-7, with TRBD2 matching over 12 bases. The CDR3 has 16 residues. CDR1 and CDR2 from the germline V gene are SGHDT and YYEEEE. The V segment lost 4 bases and the J segment 2 bases; nucleotides outside the gene matches: 7. The chain's CDR3 is CASSPRTSGVTYEQYF. CDR3 nucleotides: TGTGCCAGCAGCCCACGGACTAGCGGGGTGACCTACGAGCAGTACTTC.

J is TRBJ2-3 and V is TRBV4-3, with 8 bases identical to TRBD2. This CDR3 is built from 16 residues. In germline, CDR1 is LGHNA, CDR2 YSLEER. The J segment lost 0 bases and the V segment lost 1 base, leaving 3 bases of the junction unmatched. CDR3 in amino acids: CASSQGGGPSTDTQYF. In nucleotides, the CDR3 is TGCGCCAGCAGCCAAGGCGGGGGGCCTAGCACAGATACGCAGTATTTT.

V is TRBV10-3 and J is TRBJ2-5; 7 bases fit TRBD1. Per the germline V gene, CDR1 is ENHRY and CDR2 is SYGVKD. CDR3 size: 13 residues. J gave up 1 base and V 6 bases, and 2 bases lay outside the gene matches. The CDR3 bases are TGTGCCATCAGCCGGACAGGCCAAGAGACCCAGTACTTC. It encodes CAISRTGQETQYF.

The chain uses TRBV4-1 and TRBJ1-5; TRBD1 matches 9 bases. The CDR3 sequence is 15 residues long. The V segment lost 6 bases and the J segment 3 bases; nucleotides outside the gene matches: 6. The germline V gene has CDR1 MGHRA and CDR2 YSYEKL. CDR3 protein: CASSPGTGFNQPQHF. The CDR3 DNA is TGCGCCAGCAGTCCCGGGACAGGGTTCAATCAGCCCCAGCATTTT.

The J gene is TRBJ2-1, the V gene TRBV29-1; 8 nucleotides align to TRBD1. Trimming cost V 7 bases and J 8 bases; bases outside gene matches: 7. Per germline, CDR1 SQVTM and CDR2 ANQGSEA. This CDR3 region has 12 residues. CDR3 protein: CSAGGASYEQFF. The CDR3 coding sequence is TGCAGCGCAGGGGGCGCGAGCTATGAGCAGTTCTTC.

The chain recombines TRBV15 with TRBJ2-5, with D hard to call. Germline values: CDR1 LNHNV, CDR2 YYDKDF (reference sequence). Trimming took 0 bases from V and 9 from J, leaving 14 bases between them. The CDR3 length is 14 residues. The CDR3 loop is CATSRDQAFVAQYF. The DNA for the CDR3 is TGTGCCACCAGCAGAGATCAGGCATTTGTAGCCCAGTACTTC.

The chain is built from TRBV14 and TRBJ1-1, with 10 bases fitting TRBD1. The junction had 5 bases not matched to a gene; V was cut back by 6 bases and J by 1 base. In germline, CDR1 is SGHDN, CDR2 FVKESK. The CDR3 contains 15 residues. CDR3 coding DNA: TGTGCCAGCAGAGGGACAGGGGAGGGGAACACTGAAGCTTTCTTT. Its protein is CASRGTGEGNTEAFF.

V is TRBV29-1 and J is TRBJ2-4, with TRBD1 matching 8 bases. Germline V CDR1 and CDR2: SQVTM, ANQGSEA. The V and J ends lost 3 bases and 9 bases, in that order; junction bases with no gene match: 7. This CDR3 spans 13 amino acids. The CDR3, as DNA: TGCAGCGTTGACGGACAGGGTAGTGGCATTCAGTACTTC. Protein: CSVDGQGSGIQYF.

This chain connects TRBV5-4 to TRBJ2-1; TRBD2 agrees at 9 bases. CDR3 length: 17 residues. Germline lookup yields CDR1 SGHNT and CDR2 YYREEE (reference sequence). The junction had 11 bases not matched to a gene; V was cut back by 0 bases and J by 7 bases. The CDR3 loop is CASSLGTSAPTRNEQFF. CDR3 DNA sequence: TGTGCCAGCAGCTTGGGGACTAGCGCCCCTACTCGGAATGAGCAGTTCTTC.

This clone has only a few counts. The V call is TRBV4-3, the J call TRBJ1-5, with D uncertain. V lost 0 bases to trimming and J lost 6 bases, with 6 bases between them. Looked up from germline, CDR1 is LGHNA and CDR2 is YSLEER. The length of the CDR3 is 13 residues. CDR3 sequence reads: CASSQDFGQPQHF. DNA of the CDR3: TGCGCCAGCAGCCAAGATTTCGGTCAGCCCCAGCATTTT.

This chain joins TRBV2 and TRBJ1-2, with a weak D call TRBD1 (5 bases). V was pared by 3 bases and J by 4 bases, with 9 bases between. In germline, CDR1 is SNHLY, CDR2 FYNNEI. CDR3 length: 13 residues. The CDR3 is CASSDGAPYGYTF. CDR3 bases: TGTGCCAGCAGTGACGGGGCGCCCTATGGCTACACCTTC.

In this sample, this clone turned up a few times. This chain connects TRBV10-2 to TRBJ1-5; D uncertain. This CDR3 contains 12 residues. V gave up 3 bases and J gave up 9 bases, with 9 bases separating them. CDR1 is WSHSY, CDR2 SAAADI, per germline. The CDR3 loop is CASSENRGPQHF. DNA of the CDR3: TGCGCCAGCAGTGAAAACCGGGGGCCCCAGCATTTT.

V and J are TRBV9 and TRBJ1-1, with D uncertain. The germline V gene encodes CDR1 SGDLS and CDR2 YYNGEE. V was clipped by 0 bases and J by 0 bases, with 6 bases between them. The CDR3 loop spans 14 amino acids. CDR3 loop: CASSVDPLNTEAFF. CDR3 bases: TGTGCCAGCAGCGTAGACCCGTTGAACACTGAAGCTTTCTTT.

The chain links TRBV29-1 to TRBJ2-3, with 8 bases that match TRBD2. Germline V gene lookup returns CDR1 SQVTM and CDR2 ANQGSEA. This CDR3 comprises 15 residues. With 4 bases clipped from V and 5 bases from J, the junction kept 11 bases outside the gene matches. The chain's CDR3 is CSVGALRGGRDTQYF. CDR3 DNA: TGCAGCGTTGGGGCCCTCCGGGGGGGAAGAGATACGCAGTATTTT.

V and J are TRBV11-1 and TRBJ2-5; D call uncertain. V shed 0 bases and J shed 3 bases, with 5 bases lying between them. There are 13 residues in the CDR3. Germline CDR1 SGHAT, CDR2 FQDESV (reference sequence). The CDR3: CASSLAVKETQYF. For the CDR3, the DNA is TGTGCCAGCAGCTTAGCGGTGAAAGAGACCCAGTACTTC.

The chain joins TRBV2 to TRBJ2-7; D may be TRBD1 (6 bases). CDR1 SNHLY and CDR2 FYNNEI come from the germline V gene. This CDR3 contains 13 residues. Trimming took 6 bases from V and 5 from J, leaving 14 bases between them. The chain's CDR3 is CASRQGQFDEQYF. The CDR3 coding sequence is TGTGCCAGCAGGCAAGGACAGTTCGACGAGCAGTACTTC.

This clone was found a few times. The CDR3 DNA reads TGTGCCAGCAGCTTTCGAAACGCCTACAATCAGCCCCAGCATTTT. It yields the protein CASSFRNAYNQPQHF. This chain joins TRBV7-2 and TRBJ1-5, with D uncertain. Per germline, CDR1 SGHTA and CDR2 FQGNSA. CDR3 size: 15 residues. The V gene lost 3 bases and the J gene lost 3 bases, with 12 bases spanning the gap.

V usage is TRBV7-2 and J usage is TRBJ1-1; D remains ambiguous. This CDR3 is 14 amino acids long. V gave up 0 bases and J gave up 4 bases, with 9 bases separating them. Germline lookup yields CDR1 SGHTA and CDR2 FQGNSA. The DNA of the CDR3 is TGTGCCAGCAGCTTAGCGTTGAGGATCACTGAAGCTTTCTTT. Translated: CASSLALRITEAFF.

V gene TRBV9 combines with J gene TRBJ2-2, with D perhaps TRBD2 (6 bases). The germline CDR1 and CDR2 sequences are SGDLS and YYNGEE. The CDR3 has 14 amino acids. Trimming pared 2 bases from V and 5 bases from J, leaving 10 bases between. CDR3 in amino acids: CASSVEGLTGELFF. The CDR3 DNA reads TGTGCCAGCAGCGTGGAGGGGCTAACCGGGGAGCTGTTTTTT. Using reference TRBV9 and TRBJ2-2 for the parts outside the CDR3, the full variable domain is DSGVTQTPKHLITATGQRVTLRCSPRSGDLSVYWYQQSLDQGLQFLIQYYNGEERAKGNILERFSAQQFPDLHSELNLSSLELGDSALYFCASSVEGLTGELFFGEGSRLTVL.

The chain carries TRBV11-2 and TRBJ2-7; the D is unclear. CDR1 and CDR2 from the germline V gene are SGHAT and FQNNGV. V lost 4 bases and J 0 bases, leaving 7 bases between the germline ends. The CDR3 extends over 13 amino acids. In DNA form, the CDR3 reads TGTGCCAGCAGCTCCCGGAGCTCCTACGAGCAGTACTTC. Amino acid sequence: CASSSRSSYEQYF.

The chain links TRBV11-2 to TRBJ2-3; 10 nucleotides match TRBD2. Germline CDR1 and CDR2: SGHAT and FQNNGV. The ends lost 2 bases at V and 5 bases at J; junction bases unmatched: 7. The CDR3 consists of 16 residues. As DNA, the CDR3 is TGTGCCAGCAGCTTATGGTCTAGCGGGGGAAGAGATACGCAGTATTTT. Protein: CASSLWSSGGRDTQYF.

The chain has TRBV18 and TRBJ1-5; perhaps TRBD1 as D (5 bases). The CDR3 extends over 12 amino acids. Germline values: CDR1 KGHSH, CDR2 LQKENI. Trimming took 4 bases from V and 6 from J, leaving 7 bases between them. DNA for the CDR3: TGTGCCAGCTCACGGGGGGGTCAGCCCCAGCATTTT. This codes for CASSRGGQPQHF.

The chain uses TRBV14 and TRBJ2-2, with D unresolved. The CDR3 totals 14 residues. The ends were cut back, 4 bases at V and 4 bases at J, with 10 bases in the middle. Germline V lookup: CDR1 SGHDN, CDR2 FVKESK. CDR3 amino acids: CASSPKTVTGELFF. CDR3 DNA: TGTGCCAGCAGCCCAAAAACAGTCACCGGGGAGCTGTTTTTT.

The V call is TRBV27, the J call TRBJ1-2; 8 nucleotides agree with TRBD1. This CDR3 comprises 12 residues. Per germline, CDR1 MNHEY and CDR2 SMNVEV (reference sequence). The junction had 4 bases not matched to a gene; V was cut back by 5 bases and J by 8 bases. This CDR3 is CASSGQGWGYTF. The CDR3 region has the DNA TGTGCCAGCAGTGGACAGGGCTGGGGCTACACCTTC.